This T cell receptor (beta chain) was captured by sequencing in a study of shared T cell receptors in the human thymus. Clones were read by immunoSEQ multiplex PCR, and TCRdb kept only the in-frame ones, dropping some. Of approximately 490,000 clones listed, around 78% are singletons. This sample was also put to use in a study of human thymus T cells. From that second work: Thymic resections from corrective heart surgery supplied the tissue. Highly overlapping thymic repertoires among unrelated individuals were reported in related research.

Sequencing was carried out using thymocytes. The sequence derives from a boy under three years old with a congenital heart defect.

CDR3 sequence reads: CASSPRACTEAFF. DNA of the CDR3: TGTGCCAGCAGCCCGAGGGCGTGCACTGAAGCTTTCTTT. V usage is TRBV28 and J usage is TRBJ1-1; D not resolved. Germline V CDR1 and CDR2: MDHEN, SYDVKM. Trimming removed 6 bases at V and 4 bases at J, with 12 bases between. CDR3 size: 13 residues.